A selection of T cell receptor beta chains follows, all from one sample in a study of cytomegalovirus exposure and HLA in healthy donors. The method was immunoSEQ multiplex PCR; TCRdb's version includes in-frame clones alone and lacks a portion of them. The sample comprises 250,000 to 350,000 clones, roughly 88% of which are singletons, and 3.5% to 4% rests with the top ten. Sequenced input: PBMCs. These receptors originate from a man aged 40-49 years in good health and CMV-seropositive. Each CDR3 is given with its conserved first and last residue. The D gene is left open where the match is weak. Where a row states a size, it is once, few, many or the class of an expanded clone; other rows omit it.

cdr3_length j_call d_call clone_size v_call cdr3_nt cdr3_aa
13 TRBJ2-2 TRBD2 . TRBV2 TGTGCCAGCAGCGAGCGGGAGACCGGGGAGCTGTTTTTT CASSERETGELFF
15 TRBJ1-6 TRBD1 once TRBV6-5 TGTGCCAGCAGTAGATTTGGACAGGGAGGTTCACCCCTCCACTTT CASSRFGQGGSPLHF
15 TRBJ2-2 TRBD2 . TRBV27 TGTGCCAGCAGCCCCCCTAGCGGTTGGACCGGGGAGCTGTTTTTT CASSPPSGWTGELFF
17 TRBJ1-5 TRBD1 once TRBV15 TGTGCCACCAGCAGAGATCACCAGGGGGCCCGCAATCAGCCCCAGCATTTT CATSRDHQGARNQPQHF
16 TRBJ1-5 . few TRBV5-8 TGTGCCAGCAGCATACGCCCCGACAGTAGCAATCAGCCCCAGCATTTT CASSIRPDSSNQPQHF
18 TRBJ2-1 . . TRBV19 TGTGCCAGTAGTCACATCTTCAGGCGACTACAACCACACAATGAGCAGTTCTTC CASSHIFRRLQPHNEQFF
18 TRBJ1-1 TRBD1 . TRBV5-6 TGTGCCAGCAGCCCCCGTCTACTCGACAGGGGGCGAAACACTGAAGCTTTCTTT CASSPRLLDRGRNTEAFF
16 TRBJ1-5 . . TRBV6-1 TGTGCCAGCAGTGCCCGAGCCAGACAGGCCAATCAGCCCCAGCATTTT CASSARARQANQPQHF
16 TRBJ2-7 TRBD1 . TRBV28 TGTGCCAGCAGGTTTTCATCCCGGGACAGAGCCTACGAGCAGTACTTC CASRFSSRDRAYEQYF
20 TRBJ2-5 TRBD2 . TRBV15 TGTGCCACCAGCAGAGTGTACCTTCGCGGGAGGAGGGGGTACCAAGAGACCCAGTACTTC CATSRVYLRGRRGYQETQYF
15 TRBJ2-4 TRBD1 . TRBV4-2 TGTGCCAGCAGCCAAGCGGGACAGGGGGAAAACATTCAGTACTTC CASSQAGQGENIQYF
11 TRBJ1-1 . . TRBV25-1 TGTGCCAGCCAGGGAGGTACTGAAGCTTTCTTT CASQGGTEAFF
15 TRBJ1-6 . . TRBV2 TGTGCCAGCAACCCTGGGGGGACTGGGAATTCACCCCTCCACTTT CASNPGGTGNSPLHF
14 TRBJ2-7 TRBD2 . TRBV29-1 TGCAGCGTATCCGGGACTAGCGTCTCCTACGAGCAGTACTTC CSVSGTSVSYEQYF
16 TRBJ1-2 TRBD1 . TRBV18 TGTGCCAGCTCACCAACAGAACAGGGGATACGCTATGGCTACACCTTC CASSPTEQGIRYGYTF
16 TRBJ2-3 TRBD2 . TRBV29-1 TGCAGCGTTGAAGTTGATGCAGCGGGATTCACAGATACGCAGTATTTT CSVEVDAAGFTDTQYF
15 TRBJ2-5 TRBD1 . TRBV28 TGTGCCAGCAGTCGGACAGGGCGTTCTCAAGAGACCCAGTACTTC CASSRTGRSQETQYF
15 TRBJ2-3 . . TRBV27 TGTGCCAGCAGTTTATCTGGGCAAGGGGCAGATACGCAGTATTTT CASSLSGQGADTQYF
18 TRBJ2-1 TRBD2 few TRBV10-3 TGTGCCATCAGTGGGGGATTCGGGACTAGCGGGGTCTACAATGAGCAGTTCTTC CAISGGFGTSGVYNEQFF
13 TRBJ1-1 . . TRBV6-1 TGTGCCAGCAGTGTGACATTGAACACTGAAGCTTTCTTT CASSVTLNTEAFF
16 TRBJ2-7 . . TRBV6-1 TGTGCCAGCAGTGCTAACGGGGACGGAGGGGCCTACGAGCAGTACTTC CASSANGDGGAYEQYF
15 TRBJ1-2 TRBD1 . TRBV6-5 TGTGCCAGCAGTTACGTTCGGACAGGGGACTATGGCTACACCTTC CASSYVRTGDYGYTF
15 TRBJ1-2 TRBD1 . TRBV6-5 TGTGCCACAACAGGACAGGCCCAAGCGGGCTATGGCTACACCTTC CATTGQAQAGYGYTF
15 TRBJ2-7 . . TRBV7-9 TGTGCCAGCAGCTTTCCGGACAGAGTGAACTACGAGCAGTACTTC CASSFPDRVNYEQYF
12 TRBJ2-5 . . TRBV6-5 TGTGCCAGCAGCTCAACAGAAAGGACCCAGTACTTC CASSSTERTQYF
15 TRBJ2-4 TRBD2 . TRBV2 TGTGCCAGCAAGCCCCCCGGGAGGGGCGGAAACATTCAGTACTTC CASKPPGRGGNIQYF
13 TRBJ2-1 . . TRBV27 TGTGCCAGCAGTTCGAGCTCCTACAATGAGCAGTTCTTC CASSSSSYNEQFF
15 TRBJ1-5 . . TRBV2 TGTGCCAGCAGTGAACTTCGACAGTCCAATCAGCCCCAGCATTTT CASSELRQSNQPQHF
17 TRBJ1-1 . . TRBV2 TGTGCCAGTAGGGTGTATCGGGTCGGGGGGGTGAACACTGAAGCTTTCTTT CASRVYRVGGVNTEAFF
15 TRBJ1-1 . few TRBV4-1 TGCGCCAGCAGCCAAGTCCCGGGAAAGAACACTGAAGCTTTCTTT CASSQVPGKNTEAFF
15 TRBJ1-4 TRBD1 . TRBV29-1 TGCAGCGCTGGGACAGGGGGGGACGGCGCTGAAAAACTGTTTTTT CSAGTGGDGAEKLFF
13 TRBJ2-2 . . TRBV11-2 TGTGCCAGCAGCCAACAGCTCACCGGGGAGCTGTTTTTT CASSQQLTGELFF
17 TRBJ2-7 TRBD2 . TRBV4-2 TGTGCCAGCAGCCTCCAGGGGGGAGCGGGAGGGTCCTACGAGCAGTACTTC CASSLQGGAGGSYEQYF
15 TRBJ2-7 TRBD2 . TRBV5-1 TGCGCCAGCAGCTTGGTGACTAGCGGGAGCTACGAGCAGTACTTC CASSLVTSGSYEQYF
14 TRBJ2-2 . . TRBV6-1 TGTGCCAGCAGGATGGACAGACTCACCGGGGAGCTGTTTTTT CASRMDRLTGELFF
15 TRBJ1-3 . . TRBV7-6 TGTGCCAGCAGTCTCCAACCCAGCTCTGGAAACACCATATATTTT CASSLQPSSGNTIYF
15 TRBJ1-4 TRBD1 . TRBV6-5 TGTGCCAGCAGCCGTGACAGGGGACCTAATGAAAAACTGTTTTTT CASSRDRGPNEKLFF
15 TRBJ2-3 TRBD1 . TRBV7-3 TGTGCCAGCAGCTTAGGTAGACAGGGGGCAGATACGCAGTATTTT CASSLGRQGADTQYF
15 TRBJ2-7 TRBD1 . TRBV6-6 TGTGCCAGCACCTACCTGGGACAGGGGGCAGGAGAGCAGTACTTC CASTYLGQGAGEQYF
16 TRBJ2-5 TRBD1 . TRBV11-2 TGTGCCAGCAGCCAACAGCTACGGACAGGGACCCAGACCCAGTACTTC CASSQQLRTGTQTQYF
13 TRBJ2-5 . . TRBV6-5 TGTGCCAGCAGGTCTAGCGACCAAGAGACCCAGTACTTC CASRSSDQETQYF
16 TRBJ2-1 TRBD2 . TRBV4-1 TGCGCCAGCAGCCAAGAACGACTAGCGAGGGCCAATGAGCAGTTCTTC CASSQERLARANEQFF
13 TRBJ2-1 TRBD2 . TRBV5-4 TGTGCCAGGGGGGAGGGCCCAAGGGATGAGCAGTTCTTC CARGEGPRDEQFF
10 TRBJ2-7 . . TRBV28 TGTGCCATTGGCGGCTACGAGCAGTACTTC CAIGGYEQYF
16 TRBJ1-5 TRBD1 . TRBV27 TGTGCCAGCAGTTCATGGACAGGGACTAGCAATCAGCCCCAGCATTTT CASSSWTGTSNQPQHF
15 TRBJ1-3 . . TRBV7-9 TGTGCCAGCAGCTTAATGACAACCTCTGGAAACACCATATATTTT CASSLMTTSGNTIYF
15 TRBJ2-7 TRBD2 . TRBV2 TGTGCCAGCAGTGATTGGGGACTAGACTCCTACGAGCAGTACTTC CASSDWGLDSYEQYF
14 TRBJ1-4 TRBD1 . TRBV6-6 TGTGCCAGCAGCCTGGACAGGGCTCGAGAAAAACTGTTTTTT CASSLDRAREKLFF
15 TRBJ2-7 . . TRBV18 TGTGCCAGCTCACCACCCTCCCGGCTAGCGACCGAGCAGTACTTC CASSPPSRLATEQYF